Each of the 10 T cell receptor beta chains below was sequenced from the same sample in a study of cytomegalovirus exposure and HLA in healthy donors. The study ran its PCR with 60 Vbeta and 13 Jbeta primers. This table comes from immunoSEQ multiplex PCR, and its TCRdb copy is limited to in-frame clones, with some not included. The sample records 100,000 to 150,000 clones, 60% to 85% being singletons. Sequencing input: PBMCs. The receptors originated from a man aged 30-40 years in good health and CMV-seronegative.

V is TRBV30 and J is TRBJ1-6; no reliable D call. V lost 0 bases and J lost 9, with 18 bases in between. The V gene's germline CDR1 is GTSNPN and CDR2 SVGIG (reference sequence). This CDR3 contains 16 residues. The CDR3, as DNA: TGTGCCTGGAGTGTAATTTCGATCGGGTTTCCTTCACCCCTCCACTTT. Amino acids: CAWSVISIGFPSPLHF. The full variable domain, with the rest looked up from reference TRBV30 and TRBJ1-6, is SQTIHQWPATLVQPVGSPLSLECTVEGTSNPNLYWYRQAAGRGLQLLFYSVGIGQISSEVPQNLSASRPQDRQFILSSKKLLLSDSGFYLCAWSVISIGFPSPLHFGNGTRLTVT.

The CDR3 region is CASSNKGQPQHF. The DNA of the CDR3 is TGTGCCAGCAGTAACAAGGGGCAGCCCCAGCATTTT. This rearrangement joins TRBV6-1 to TRBJ1-5; D might be TRBD1 (5 bases). The length of the CDR3 is 12 residues. V lost 5 bases and J lost 7, with 9 bases in between. Per germline, CDR1 MNHNS and CDR2 SASEGT.

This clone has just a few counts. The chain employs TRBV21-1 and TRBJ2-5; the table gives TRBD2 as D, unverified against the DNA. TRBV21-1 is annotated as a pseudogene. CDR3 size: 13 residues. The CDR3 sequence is CASSPWSGETQYF. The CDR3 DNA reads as TGTGCCAGCAGCCCGTGGAGTGGAGAGACCCAGTACTTC.

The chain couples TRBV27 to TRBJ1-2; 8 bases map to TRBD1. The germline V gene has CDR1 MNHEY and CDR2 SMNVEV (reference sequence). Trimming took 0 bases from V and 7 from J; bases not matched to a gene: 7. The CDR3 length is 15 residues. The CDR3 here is CASSLSWAGGFGYTF. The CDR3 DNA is TGTGCCAGCAGTTTATCGTGGGCAGGGGGCTTTGGCTACACCTTC.

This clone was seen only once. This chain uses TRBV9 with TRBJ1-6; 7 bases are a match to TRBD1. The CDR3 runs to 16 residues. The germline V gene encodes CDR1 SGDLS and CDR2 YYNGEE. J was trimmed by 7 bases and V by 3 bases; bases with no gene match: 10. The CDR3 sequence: CASSEQGTALNSPLHF. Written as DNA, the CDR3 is TGTGCCAGCAGCGAACAGGGGACGGCCTTGAATTCACCCCTCCACTTT.

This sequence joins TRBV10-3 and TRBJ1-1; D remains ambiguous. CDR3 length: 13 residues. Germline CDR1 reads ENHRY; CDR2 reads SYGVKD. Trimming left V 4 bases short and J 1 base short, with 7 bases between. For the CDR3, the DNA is TGTGCCATCAGTGGCAGCGAGAACACTGAAGCTTTCTTT. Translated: CAISGSENTEAFF.

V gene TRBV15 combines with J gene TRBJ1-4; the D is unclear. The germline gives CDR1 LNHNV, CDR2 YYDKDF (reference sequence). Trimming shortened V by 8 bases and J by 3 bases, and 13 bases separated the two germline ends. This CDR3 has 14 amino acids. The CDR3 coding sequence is TGTGCCACCCGAACCCCCCGGGCTAATGAAAAACTGTTTTTT. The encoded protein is CATRTPRANEKLFF. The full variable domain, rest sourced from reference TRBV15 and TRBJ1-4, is DAMVIQNPRYQVTQFGKPVTLSCSQTLNHNVMYWYQQKSSQAPKLLFHYYDKDFNNEADTPDNFQSRRPNTSFCFLDIRSPGLGDTAMYLCATRTPRANEKLFFGSGTQLSVL.

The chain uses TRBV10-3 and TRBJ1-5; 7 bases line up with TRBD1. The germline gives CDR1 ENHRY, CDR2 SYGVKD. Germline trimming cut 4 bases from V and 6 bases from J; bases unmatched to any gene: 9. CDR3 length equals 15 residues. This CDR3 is CAISARQGGGQPQHF. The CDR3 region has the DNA TGTGCCATCAGTGCGCGACAGGGAGGTGGTCAGCCCCAGCATTTT.

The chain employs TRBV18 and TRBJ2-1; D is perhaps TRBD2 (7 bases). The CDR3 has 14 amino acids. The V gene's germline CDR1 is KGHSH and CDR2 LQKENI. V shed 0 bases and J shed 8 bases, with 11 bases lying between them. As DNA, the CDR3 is TGTGCCAGCTCACCACCGGCGGGGGCTTATGAGCAGTTCTTC. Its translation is CASSPPAGAYEQFF. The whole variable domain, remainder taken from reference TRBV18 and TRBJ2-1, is NAGVMQNPRHLVRRRGQEARLRCSPMKGHSHVYWYRQLPEEGLKFMVYLQKENIIDESGMPKERFSAEFPKEGPSILRIQQVVRGDSAAYFCASSPPAGAYEQFFGPGTRLTVL.

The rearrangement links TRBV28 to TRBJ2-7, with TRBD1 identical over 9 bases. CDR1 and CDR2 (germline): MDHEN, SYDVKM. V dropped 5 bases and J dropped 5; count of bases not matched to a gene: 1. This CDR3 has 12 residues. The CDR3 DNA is TGTGCCAGCAGTGGACAGGGGAACGAGCAGTACTTC. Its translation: CASSGQGNEQYF.